The rows below give T cell receptor beta chains drawn from one sample of a study of blood T cell repertoires in COVID-19. The repertoire was sequenced with immunoSEQ multiplex PCR; TCRdb's copy has only in-frame clones and lacks some. The data contain hundreds of thousands of clones, less than 90% of them singletons. The sample consisted of peripheral blood. These receptors were obtained from a woman between 65 and 79 years old with COVID-19, enrolled during active disease. CDR3s include the opening cysteine and the closing phenylalanine or tryptophan. A D gene is named only where the DNA matches it firmly.

TRBV5-1	NA	TRBJ2-7	CASRKGAYEQYF
TRBV5-6	NA	TRBJ1-6	CASSFIEGEWDSPLHF
TRBV5-1	NA	TRBJ1-2	CASTGGVTNYGYTF
TRBV5-1	TRBD2	TRBJ2-7	CASSWGTRNPHEQYF
TRBV10-2	TRBD1	TRBJ2-1	CASGRDREYNEQFF
TRBV27	NA	TRBJ1-2	CASTAAGSYGYTF
TRBV5-1	NA	TRBJ1-3	CASSSGAFSGNTIYF
TRBV4-1	TRBD1	TRBJ1-2	CASSRGQDGANYGYTF
TRBV6-5	NA	TRBJ1-1	CASGTLEAFF
TRBV11-2	TRBD1	TRBJ1-4	CASRPTGATNEKLFF
TRBV11-2	NA	TRBJ1-2	CASSSTGYGYTF
TRBV6-2/TRBV6-3	NA	TRBJ1-4	CASSSIGKLFF
TRBV6-6	NA	TRBJ2-5	CASSPYGGSGLQETQYF
TRBV24-1	TRBD2	TRBJ2-1	CATSDPILAGGNEQFF
TRBV4-1	NA	TRBJ2-2	CASSQGRGFQNTGELFF
TRBV30	TRBD1	TRBJ2-7	CAWSPPGQGAEQYF
TRBV28	TRBD1	TRBJ1-5	CASSPGGESQPQHF
TRBV6-2/TRBV6-3	NA	TRBJ1-5	CASSYWDTPGYDQPQHF
TRBV11-3	TRBD1	TRBJ2-1	CASSFTGGEGYNEQFF
TRBV4-1	NA	TRBJ2-7	CASSPQGGWNEQYF
TRBV18	TRBD1	TRBJ2-7	CASSPGQGDYEQYF
TRBV28	TRBD1	TRBJ2-7	CASSSDRGRYEQYF
TRBV19	NA	TRBJ1-3	CASSIRGTRSGNTIYF
TRBV10-3	NA	TRBJ1-1	CAIRGLQGEAFF
TRBV7-9	TRBD1	TRBJ1-2	CASSSLDRAYGYTF
TRBV3-1/TRBV3-2	NA	TRBJ2-7	CASSQLSNEQYF
TRBV28	TRBD1	TRBJ2-7	CASSADRGLEEQYF
TRBV4-3	TRBD1	TRBJ2-2	CASSQAGQANTGELFF
TRBV6-6	TRBD2	TRBJ2-3	CASTGTSGGAPYF
TRBV7-9	TRBD1	TRBJ2-1	CASSSPTTGSSYNEQFF
TRBV9	NA	TRBJ2-7	CASSVRSGTYEQYF
TRBV6-5	NA	TRBJ2-3	CASNSAGAPTDTQYF
TRBV12-3/TRBV12-4	NA	TRBJ2-5	CASSFQREGTQYF
TRBV7-2	NA	TRBJ2-5	CASRKPGGETQYF
TRBV15	NA	TRBJ2-1	CASGVQGGNEQFF
TRBV18	TRBD2	TRBJ2-2	CASSRDGLAGTPGTGELFF
TRBV6-5	TRBD1	TRBJ1-1	CASSYSGQGGTEAFF
TRBV5-1	NA	TRBJ1-2	CASSWGSADSYGYTF
TRBV18	TRBD1	TRBJ1-2	CASSPDRGLSGYTF
TRBV3-1/TRBV3-2	TRBD1	TRBJ2-6	CASSPCVRGSSGANVLTF
TRBV2	TRBD1	TRBJ1-5	CASTDIQGASQPQHF